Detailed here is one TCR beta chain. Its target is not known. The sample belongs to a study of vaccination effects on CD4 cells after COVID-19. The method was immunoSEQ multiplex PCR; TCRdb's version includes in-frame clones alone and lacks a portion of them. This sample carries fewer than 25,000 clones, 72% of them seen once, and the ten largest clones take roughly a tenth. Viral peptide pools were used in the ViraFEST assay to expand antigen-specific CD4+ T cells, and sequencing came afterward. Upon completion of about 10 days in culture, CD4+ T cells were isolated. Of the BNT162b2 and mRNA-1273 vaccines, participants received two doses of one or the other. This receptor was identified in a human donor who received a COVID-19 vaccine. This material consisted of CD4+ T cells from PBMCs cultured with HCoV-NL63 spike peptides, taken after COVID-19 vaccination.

CDR3 region: CASSNRETQYF. The DNA for the CDR3 is TGTGCCAGCAGCAATCGAGAGACCCAGTACTTC. The genes are TRBV6-5 and TRBJ2-5; D is uncertain. Germline CDR1 reads MNHEY; CDR2 reads SVGAGI. This CDR3 is built from 11 residues. V was trimmed by 6 bases and J by 4 bases, leaving 6 bases between them.